The 29 T cell receptor beta chains reported below all come from one sample, sequenced in a study of CD8 T cells in ankylosing spondylitis. TCRdb passed the 5' RACE reads through MiXCR, listing each CDR3 protein once. The sample holds tens of thousands of distinct CDR3 sequences, under 5.5% seen once. The sample was blood, either unsorted or a sorted T cell fraction (not recorded which). All receptors come from a male donor with ankylosing spondylitis or in good health (not recorded which).

This clonotype was observed at least ten times. V is TRBV20-1 and J is TRBJ1-5; D gene uncertain. With 5 bases removed from V and 6 bases from J, the gap between germline ends came to 14 bases. The CDR3 is made up of 13 amino acids. CDR1 is DFQATT and CDR2 is SNEGSKA in the germline V gene (reference sequence). The CDR3 protein is CSAPDGSGQPQHF. The DNA of the CDR3 is TGCAGTGCTCCCGATGGATCCGGTCAGCCCCAGCATTTT.

This clonotype was picked up many times. The chain recombines TRBV15 with TRBJ2-1; 7 nucleotides align to TRBD1. Germline CDR1 reads LNHNV; CDR2 reads YYDKDF (reference sequence). The ends lost 3 bases at V and 7 bases at J; junction bases unmatched: 3. This CDR3 contains 13 residues. The CDR3 loop reads CATSRDRRNEQFF. CDR3 sequence (DNA): TGTGCCACCAGCAGGGACAGGAGGAATGAGCAGTTCTTC.

This clonotype was recorded many times. This chain uses TRBV12-5 with TRBJ2-1, with TRBD2 as a possible D gene (6 bases). Per the germline V gene, CDR1 is LGHNT and CDR2 is FRNRAP. V lost 5 bases and J 9 bases, leaving 17 bases between the germline ends. The CDR3 spans 14 residues. The CDR3 spells CASGPGSDIAEQFF. CDR3 nucleotide sequence: TGTGCTAGTGGTCCCGGGAGCGATATCGCTGAGCAGTTCTTC.

This clonotype has a count of ten or more. This chain links TRBV6-2 or TRBV6-3 with TRBJ1-1; maybe TRBD1 (6 bases). The V gene lost 0 bases and the J gene lost 6 bases, with 17 bases spanning the gap. Germline V gives CDR1 MNHEY, CDR2 SVGEGT. The CDR3 covers 16 residues. Written as DNA, the CDR3 is TGTGCCAGCAGTTACTCGGGATGGACAGTACGCCCTGAAGCTTTCTTT. Residues: CASSYSGWTVRPEAFF.

This clonotype came up many times. The J gene is TRBJ1-1, the V gene TRBV20-1, with D uncertain. The CDR3 is made up of 15 amino acids. Trimming pared 4 bases from V and 1 base from J, leaving 16 bases between. Germline loops: CDR1 DFQATT, CDR2 SNEGSKA (reference sequence). The CDR3 region has the DNA TGCAGTGCTACCGAAGCCGGCAGACAGAACACTGAAGCTTTCTTT. This translates into CSATEAGRQNTEAFF.

This clonotype came up many times. The chain uses TRBV28 and TRBJ2-7; no reliable D call. Between the trimmed V and J ends, which lost 6 bases and 0 bases, there was a span of 15 bases. This CDR3 is 15 amino acids long. Germline V gives CDR1 MDHEN, CDR2 SYDVKM. The CDR3: CASRPTSGFSYEQYF. As DNA, the CDR3 is TGTGCCAGCAGGCCTACTTCGGGCTTCTCCTACGAGCAGTACTTC.

This clonotype has a count of ten or more. The chain has TRBV4-1 and TRBJ2-5; 7 bases match TRBD2. Germline V gene lookup returns CDR1 MGHRA and CDR2 YSYEKL. Losses at the gene ends were 1 base for V and 3 bases for J; bases not matched to a gene: 8. This CDR3 is 16 amino acids long. The CDR3 is CASSQGSGTKEETQYF. Here the CDR3 DNA reads TGCGCCAGCAGCCAAGGTTCCGGGACTAAAGAAGAGACCCAGTACTTC.

This clonotype occurred many times. The V call is TRBV20-1, the J call TRBJ1-2; D gene unclear. The CDR3 has 16 residues. V shed 3 bases and J shed 3 bases, with 20 bases lying between them. The germline V gene encodes CDR1 DFQATT and CDR2 SNEGSKA (reference sequence). The CDR3 nucleotides are TGCAGTGCTAGTAAGATCGCTGGCGGCAGCTACTATGGCTACACCTTC. As protein: CSASKIAGGSYYGYTF.

This clonotype has a count of ten or more. The chain links TRBV18 to TRBJ2-1; 9 bases are shared with TRBD2. V was clipped by 3 bases and J by 0 bases; unmatched bases: 9. Germline V gives CDR1 KGHSH, CDR2 LQKENI. This CDR3 spans 18 amino acids. The CDR3 spells CASSPGISGSPSYNEQFF. The DNA for the CDR3 is TGTGCCAGCTCACCTGGGATTAGCGGGAGTCCCTCCTACAATGAGCAGTTCTTC.

This clonotype was recorded many times. The gene calls are TRBV20-1 and TRBJ1-2; D not certain. V dropped 6 bases and J dropped 3 bases, with 17 bases sitting between them. The length of the CDR3 is 14 residues. Germline CDR1 reads DFQATT; CDR2 reads SNEGSKA (reference sequence). The CDR3 region has the DNA TGCAGTGCCCCCGAGGCGGTCTTAGACTATGGCTACACCTTC. Translation: CSAPEAVLDYGYTF.

This clonotype was seen many times. This CDR3 is CASSLEGRSGNQPQHF. CDR3 DNA: TGTGCCAGCAGCTTAGAGGGCAGGTCTGGCAATCAGCCCCAGCATTTT. The rearrangement links TRBV7-9 to TRBJ1-5; D gene ambiguous. Per germline, CDR1 SEHNR and CDR2 FQNEAQ (reference sequence). V dropped 1 base and J dropped 2 bases, with 12 bases sitting between them. This CDR3 spans 16 amino acids. Based on the CDR3 plus reference TRBV7-9 and TRBJ1-5, the full variable domain is DTGVSQNPRHKITKRGQNVTFRCDPISEHNRLYWYRQTLGQGPEFLTYFQNEAQLEKSRLLSDRFSAERPKGSFSTLEIQRTEQGDSAMYLCASSLEGRSGNQPQHFGDGTRLSIL.

The CDR3 DNA is TGTGCCAGCAGTTACACCGGGATGAACTATGGCTACACCTTC. Protein product: CASSYTGMNYGYTF. The chain carries TRBV6-5 and TRBJ1-2; D is ambiguous. Trimming shortened V by 2 bases and J by 2 bases, and 9 bases separated the two germline ends. Germline V gene lookup returns CDR1 MNHEY and CDR2 SVGAGI. The CDR3 spans 14 residues.

This clonotype was picked up many times. CDR3 amino acids: CASSPEVGTDTQYF. CDR3 DNA: TGTGCCAGCAGCCCAGAGGTCGGCACAGATACGCAGTATTTT. This chain connects TRBV7-3 to TRBJ2-3; the D is unclear. The V and J ends lost 5 bases and 1 base respectively, with 10 bases between them. CDR1 and CDR2 from the germline V gene are SGHTA and FQGTGA. The CDR3 length is 14 residues.

In its sample, this clonotype was seen many times. The CDR3 DNA follows: TGCGCCAGCAACGAGCGGGGGACAGATACGCAGTATTTT. As protein: CASNERGTDTQYF. The chain uses TRBV5-1 and TRBJ2-3, with 8 bases fitting TRBD2. The CDR3 extends over 13 amino acids. The V segment lost 6 bases and the J segment 3 bases; nucleotides outside the gene matches: 3. Looked up from germline, CDR1 is SGHRS and CDR2 is YFSETQ.

This chain connects TRBV6-6 to TRBJ1-5; 7 nucleotides match TRBD1. CDR1 and CDR2 (germline): MNHNY, SVGAGI (reference sequence). This CDR3 is built from 14 residues. J lost 7 bases, V lost 5 bases, and 8 bases had no gene match. CDR3: CASSVSGGKQPQHF. CDR3 in DNA: TGTGCCAGCAGTGTCTCAGGGGGTAAACAGCCCCAGCATTTT.

At least ten counts were recorded for this clonotype. CDR3 protein: CASSFYQLKATDNEQFF. The CDR3 region has the DNA TGTGCCAGCAGTTTTTACCAGCTGAAGGCCACCGACAATGAGCAGTTCTTC. The chain recombines TRBV28 with TRBJ2-1; D not certain. The CDR3 is 17 residues long. CDR1 is MDHEN and CDR2 is SYDVKM in the germline V gene. Trimming took 3 bases from V and 5 from J, leaving 20 bases between them. Variable domain in full (rest from reference TRBV28 and TRBJ2-1): DVKVTQSSRYLVKRTGEKVFLECVQDMDHENMFWYRQDPGLGLRLIYFSYDVKMKEKGDIPEGYSVSREKKERFSLILESASTNQTSMYLCASSFYQLKATDNEQFFGPGTRLTVL.

This clonotype came up many times. V is TRBV2 and J is TRBJ2-7; TRBD1 matches at 7 bases. CDR1 is SNHLY and CDR2 is FYNNEI in the germline V gene. The trim removed 7 bases at V and 2 bases at J, leaving 11 bases unmatched. The CDR3 extends over 15 amino acids. The CDR3 reads CASTEGGQPTYEQYF. The DNA of the CDR3 is TGTGCCAGCACCGAAGGGGGACAGCCCACCTACGAGCAGTACTTC.

This clonotype was counted ten times or more. The chain recombines TRBV18 with TRBJ1-1; D is possibly TRBD1 (6 bases). Trimming pared 2 bases from V and 3 bases from J, leaving 13 bases between. This CDR3 is 15 amino acids long. Germline lookup yields CDR1 KGHSH and CDR2 LQKENI. CDR3 bases: TGTGCCAGCTCACCAATTAGGGGGGCAGACACTGAAGCTTTCTTT. Amino acid sequence: CASSPIRGADTEAFF.

In its sample, this clonotype was seen many times. The rearrangement links TRBV19 to TRBJ2-2; possible D gene TRBD1, 5 bases. Germline lookup yields CDR1 LNHDA and CDR2 SQIVND (reference sequence). The CDR3 spans 18 residues. Trimming cost V 5 bases and J 0 bases, with 19 bases left between them. As DNA, the CDR3 is TGTGCCAGTAGTCCCTTACCTATGTCAGGGCCGAACACCGGGGAGCTGTTTTTT. This translates into CASSPLPMSGPNTGELFF.

This clonotype has at least ten counts. The chain links TRBV5-1 to TRBJ1-1; TRBD1 matches at 10 bases. Trimming took 1 base from V and 5 from J; bases not matched to a gene: 5. The CDR3 runs 15 residues. CDR1 is SGHRS and CDR2 is YFSETQ in the germline V gene. Written as DNA, the CDR3 is TGCGCCAGCAGCTTGTCTGGGACAGGGGATACTGAAGCTTTCTTT. As protein: CASSLSGTGDTEAFF.

This clonotype was seen ten or more times. This chain links TRBV5-6 with TRBJ2-3; perhaps TRBD1 as D (5 bases). This CDR3 region has 11 residues. Trimming shortened V by 3 bases and J by 6 bases, and 5 bases separated the two germline ends. Germline lookup yields CDR1 SGHDT and CDR2 YYEEEE. CDR3 amino acids: CASSSGDTQYF. CDR3 DNA: TGTGCCAGCAGCTCAGGGGATACGCAGTATTTT.

This clonotype came up many times. J is TRBJ2-7 and V is TRBV5-1, with a weak D call TRBD1 (5 bases). The germline CDR1 and CDR2 sequences are SGHRS and YFSETQ. V was trimmed by 4 bases and J by 2 bases, leaving 16 bases between them. The CDR3 spans 15 residues. The CDR3 nucleotides read TGCGCCAGCAGCGGAAACACAGGATCTCCCTACGAGCAGTACTTC. It specifies CASSGNTGSPYEQYF.

This clonotype was seen at least ten times. The rearrangement links TRBV28 to TRBJ2-2; no firm D call. Germline CDR1 and CDR2: MDHEN and SYDVKM. This CDR3 region has 14 residues. V was clipped by 5 bases and J by 3 bases, with 10 bases between them. CDR3 sequence reads: CASSPHRDTGELFF. The CDR3 nucleotides read TGTGCCAGCAGTCCTCACCGGGACACCGGGGAGCTGTTTTTT.

The sample holds many counts of this clonotype. The CDR3 reads CASSRDRDYEQYF. Written as DNA, the CDR3 is TGTGCCAGCAGCCGTGACAGAGACTACGAGCAGTACTTC. The J gene is TRBJ2-7, the V gene TRBV7-6; D is perhaps TRBD1 (5 bases). The CDR3 has 13 residues. CDR1 and CDR2 (germline): SGHVS, FNYEAQ. V was shortened by 5 bases and J by 3 bases, with 11 bases between the two germline ends.

This clonotype occurred many times. The CDR3: CASSQDRPLRWKNTEAFF. Written as DNA, the CDR3 is TGTGCCAGCAGCCAAGATCGGCCGCTACGATGGAAGAACACTGAAGCTTTCTTT. The genes are TRBV14 and TRBJ1-1; D remains unclear. The CDR3 covers 18 residues. Germline CDR1 and CDR2: SGHDN and FVKESK. The germline V and J ends were trimmed by 0 bases and 1 base, with 18 bases remaining between them.

This clonotype was counted many times. The J gene is TRBJ1-3, the V gene TRBV12-3 or TRBV12-4; D is unclear. This CDR3 region has 16 residues. Trimming pared 5 bases from V and 0 bases from J, leaving 14 bases between. The CDR3 DNA is TGTGCCAGCAGTCTCCTGGACCCTGCCTCTGGAAACACCATATATTTT. Its translation: CASSLLDPASGNTIYF.

This clonotype was observed at least ten times. V is TRBV11-2 and J is TRBJ2-1; 9 bases are shared with TRBD2. Germline V lookup: CDR1 SGHAT, CDR2 FQNNGV. The trim removed 5 bases at V and 7 bases at J, leaving 18 bases unmatched. The CDR3 spans 18 residues. CDR3 loop: CASSQLAGTEGPRNEQFF. For the CDR3, the DNA is TGTGCCAGCAGCCAACTAGCGGGCACTGAAGGGCCACGAAATGAGCAGTTCTTC.

In its sample, this clonotype was seen many times. The chain is built from TRBV6-5 and TRBJ1-5, with 7 positions matching TRBD1. Germline trimming cut 2 bases from V and 6 bases from J; bases unmatched to any gene: 10. Germline V gives CDR1 MNHEY, CDR2 SVGAGI. There are 16 residues in the CDR3. The CDR3 nucleotides are TGTGCCAGCAGTTACAGCGACAGGGTGACAACTCAGCCCCAGCATTTT. Protein sequence: CASSYSDRVTTQPQHF.

This clonotype was seen a handful of times. The CDR3 loop reads CASSLVGSGGQETQYF. The DNA of the CDR3 is TGTGCCAGCAGCTTAGTGGGTTCAGGAGGACAAGAGACCCAGTACTTC. This chain uses TRBV11-2 with TRBJ2-5, with D possibly TRBD2 on 5 matching bases. The germline V gene has CDR1 SGHAT and CDR2 FQNNGV. V was trimmed by 1 base and J by 2 bases, leaving 14 bases between them. CDR3 size: 16 residues. The full variable domain, in which reference TRBV11-2 and TRBJ2-5 provide the parts outside the CDR3, is EAGVAQSPRYKIIEKRQSVAFWCNPISGHATLYWYQQILGQGPKLLIQFQNNGVVDDSQLPKDRFSAERLKGVDSTLKIQPAKLEDSAVYLCASSLVGSGGQETQYFGPGTRLLVL.